The rows below give T cell receptor beta chains drawn from one sample of a study of shared clonotypes between healthy human individuals. Clones were read by immunoSEQ multiplex PCR, and TCRdb kept only the in-frame ones, dropping some. The sample contains 1,100,000 or so clones, 75% to 85% of which appear only once. Sequences were obtained from memory CD4+ T cells from PBMCs. All receptors come from a young man in good health. Some clones in this sample may be carry-over from other donors' samples. Each CDR3 is given with its conserved first and last residue. The order of the fields is clone size, D gene, J gene, V gene, CDR3 protein, CDR3 DNA. The D gene is left open where the match is weak. Where a row states a size, it is once, few, many or the class of an expanded clone; other rows omit it.

abundance: -; d_gene: -; j_gene: TRBJ2-7; v_gene: TRBV2; CDR3aa: CASSQATYEQYF; CDR3nt: TGTGCCAGCAGCCAGGCGACTTACGAGCAGTACTTC
abundance: -; d_gene: -; j_gene: TRBJ1-1; v_gene: TRBV18; CDR3aa: CASSWNRGTEAFF; CDR3nt: TGTGCCAGTTCCTGGAACCGGGGGACTGAAGCTTTCTTT
abundance: -; d_gene: TRBD1; j_gene: TRBJ1-2; v_gene: TRBV9; CDR3aa: CASSVTGDTHGYTF; CDR3nt: TGTGCCAGCAGCGTTACAGGGGATACACATGGCTACACCTTC
abundance: once; d_gene: TRBD2; j_gene: TRBJ2-1; v_gene: TRBV4-2; CDR3aa: CASSQGISGSNEQFF; CDR3nt: TGTGCCAGCAGCCAAGGGATTAGCGGGAGTAATGAGCAGTTCTTC
abundance: -; d_gene: -; j_gene: TRBJ2-6; v_gene: TRBV9; CDR3aa: CASSVGSFSGANVLTF; CDR3nt: TGTGCCAGCAGCGTAGGAAGTTTCTCTGGGGCCAACGTCCTGACTTTC
abundance: -; d_gene: -; j_gene: TRBJ2-1; v_gene: TRBV11-2; CDR3aa: CASSQTRDGNEQFF; CDR3nt: TGTGCCAGCAGCCAAACTAGGGATGGCAATGAGCAGTTCTTC
abundance: once; d_gene: -; j_gene: TRBJ2-7; v_gene: TRBV7-9; CDR3aa: CASSLHASSYEQYF; CDR3nt: TGTGCCAGCAGCTTACACGCATCTTCCTACGAGCAGTACTTC
abundance: -; d_gene: -; j_gene: TRBJ2-5; v_gene: TRBV5-1; CDR3aa: CASSPGAQETQYF; CDR3nt: TGCGCCAGCAGCCCGGGCGCCCAAGAGACCCAGTACTTC
abundance: -; d_gene: -; j_gene: TRBJ2-5; v_gene: TRBV7-2; CDR3aa: CASSLGGGGETQYF; CDR3nt: TGTGCCAGCAGCCTGGGGGGGGGCGGAGAGACCCAGTACTTC
abundance: -; d_gene: -; j_gene: TRBJ1-5; v_gene: TRBV5-1; CDR3aa: CASSPDGQTQPQHF; CDR3nt: TGCGCCAGCAGCCCGGACGGGCAAACTCAGCCCCAGCATTTT
abundance: -; d_gene: -; j_gene: TRBJ2-4; v_gene: TRBV7-2; CDR3aa: CASSPLALDKNIQYF; CDR3nt: TGTGCCAGCAGCCCCCTAGCACTAGATAAAAACATTCAGTACTTC
abundance: -; d_gene: TRBD2; j_gene: TRBJ2-7; v_gene: TRBV6-6; CDR3aa: CASSPGGFYEQYF; CDR3nt: TGTGCCAGCAGTCCGGGGGGATTCTACGAGCAGTACTTC
abundance: few; d_gene: -; j_gene: TRBJ1-1; v_gene: TRBV30; CDR3aa: CAWNYRTNTEAFF; CDR3nt: TGTGCCTGGAACTACAGAACGAACACTGAAGCTTTCTTT
abundance: few; d_gene: TRBD2; j_gene: TRBJ2-7; v_gene: TRBV2; CDR3aa: CASMRERTRYEQYF; CDR3nt: TGTGCCAGCATGAGGGAAAGGACTAGGTACGAGCAGTACTTC
abundance: -; d_gene: TRBD1; j_gene: TRBJ2-3; v_gene: TRBV5-1; CDR3aa: CASSLRPGQGTSTDTQYF; CDR3nt: TGCGCCAGCAGCTTAAGACCGGGACAGGGGACGAGCACAGATACGCAGTATTTT
abundance: -; d_gene: -; j_gene: TRBJ1-4; v_gene: TRBV7-3; CDR3aa: CASSLIGATNEKLFF; CDR3nt: TGTGCCAGCAGCTTAATAGGGGCAACTAATGAAAAACTGTTTTTT
abundance: -; d_gene: -; j_gene: TRBJ2-7; v_gene: TRBV7-2; CDR3aa: CASSSAGRDEQYF; CDR3nt: TGTGCCAGCAGCTCGGCCGGCAGGGACGAGCAGTACTTC
abundance: -; d_gene: -; j_gene: TRBJ2-3; v_gene: TRBV30; CDR3aa: CAWSVTGASTDTQYF; CDR3nt: TGTGCCTGGAGTGTGACAGGCGCTAGCACAGATACGCAGTATTTT
abundance: -; d_gene: -; j_gene: TRBJ2-5; v_gene: TRBV5-4; CDR3aa: CASSVYRPGETQYF; CDR3nt: TGTGCCAGCAGCGTCTACAGGCCCGGAGAGACCCAGTACTTC
abundance: many; d_gene: TRBD1; j_gene: TRBJ2-1; v_gene: TRBV5-1; CDR3aa: CASSQDRAQFF; CDR3nt: TGCGCCAGCAGCCAAGACAGGGCGCAGTTCTTC
abundance: -; d_gene: -; j_gene: TRBJ2-1; v_gene: TRBV18; CDR3aa: CASSPPGQGASYNEQFF; CDR3nt: TGTGCCAGCTCACCACCGGGCCAGGGAGCCTCCTACAATGAGCAGTTCTTC
abundance: -; d_gene: TRBD1; j_gene: TRBJ2-7; v_gene: TRBV27; CDR3aa: CASRTPGQGYEQYF; CDR3nt: TGTGCCAGCAGAACCCCGGGACAGGGATACGAGCAGTACTTC
abundance: -; d_gene: -; j_gene: TRBJ1-3; v_gene: TRBV19; CDR3aa: CASSIGRGDTIYF; CDR3nt: TGTGCCAGTAGTATCGGAAGGGGAGACACCATATATTTT
abundance: -; d_gene: TRBD2; j_gene: TRBJ2-7; v_gene: TRBV15; CDR3aa: CATSRGSGGSYEQYF; CDR3nt: TGTGCCACCAGCAGGGGGTCGGGAGGCTCCTACGAGCAGTACTTC
abundance: -; d_gene: -; j_gene: TRBJ1-3; v_gene: TRBV28; CDR3aa: CASSFPRSYLSGNTIYF; CDR3nt: TGTGCCAGCAGTTTCCCCCGGAGTTATCTCTCTGGAAACACCATATATTTT
abundance: -; d_gene: TRBD1; j_gene: TRBJ2-5; v_gene: TRBV5-1; CDR3aa: CASSAMTGGGKTQYF; CDR3nt: TGCGCCAGCAGCGCGATGACAGGGGGCGGGAAGACCCAGTACTTC
abundance: -; d_gene: TRBD2; j_gene: TRBJ2-3; v_gene: TRBV2; CDR3aa: CASKRETSDTQYF; CDR3nt: TGTGCCAGCAAGCGGGAGACCTCAGATACGCAGTATTTT
abundance: many; d_gene: TRBD2; j_gene: TRBJ2-3; v_gene: TRBV27; CDR3aa: CASSRLAGSDTQYF; CDR3nt: TGTGCCAGCAGTAGACTAGCGGGTTCAGATACGCAGTATTTT
abundance: -; d_gene: TRBD1; j_gene: TRBJ2-5; v_gene: TRBV5-6; CDR3aa: CASRTDRGRYQETQYF; CDR3nt: TGTGCCAGCAGAACGGACAGGGGGAGGTACCAAGAGACCCAGTACTTC
abundance: -; d_gene: -; j_gene: TRBJ1-4; v_gene: TRBV6-1; CDR3aa: CASNRRTNEKLFF; CDR3nt: TGTGCCAGTAACAGAAGGACTAATGAAAAACTGTTTTTT
abundance: -; d_gene: TRBD1; j_gene: TRBJ1-5; v_gene: TRBV28; CDR3aa: CASSLPRTGRNQPQHF; CDR3nt: TGTGCCAGCAGTTTACCCAGGACAGGACGCAATCAGCCCCAGCATTTT
abundance: -; d_gene: -; j_gene: TRBJ1-3; v_gene: TRBV18; CDR3aa: CASSPEVGSGNTIYF; CDR3nt: TGTGCCAGCTCACCAGAGGTCGGCTCTGGAAACACCATATATTTT
abundance: -; d_gene: -; j_gene: TRBJ2-3; v_gene: TRBV27; CDR3aa: CASSPQTESTDTQYF; CDR3nt: TGTGCCAGCAGTCCGCAGACAGAGAGCACAGATACGCAGTATTTT
abundance: once; d_gene: -; j_gene: TRBJ2-6; v_gene: TRBV28; CDR3aa: CASSSHRVGNVLTF; CDR3nt: TGTGCCAGCAGTTCCCACAGGGTGGGCAACGTCCTGACTTTC
abundance: -; d_gene: TRBD2; j_gene: TRBJ2-1; v_gene: TRBV4-1; CDR3aa: CASSQDGSGRLDNEQFF; CDR3nt: TGCGCCAGCAGCCAAGATGGTAGCGGGAGGCTGGACAATGAGCAGTTCTTC
abundance: -; d_gene: -; j_gene: TRBJ2-5; v_gene: TRBV4-1; CDR3aa: CASSQVRETQYF; CDR3nt: TGCGCCAGCAGCCAAGTTCGGGAGACCCAGTACTTC
abundance: -; d_gene: -; j_gene: TRBJ2-5; v_gene: TRBV23-1; CDR3aa: CASSDTGPEEETQYF; CDR3nt: TGCGCCAGCAGTGATACGGGGCCGGAAGAAGAGACCCAGTACTTC
abundance: -; d_gene: -; j_gene: TRBJ2-7; v_gene: TRBV6-5; CDR3aa: CASRNTGEQYF; CDR3nt: TGTGCCAGCAGGAACACGGGCGAGCAGTACTTC
abundance: -; d_gene: -; j_gene: TRBJ1-1; v_gene: TRBV30; CDR3aa: CAWLRRDLNNPEAFF; CDR3nt: TGTGCCTGGCTTCGCCGGGACCTCAATAACCCTGAAGCTTTCTTT
abundance: few; d_gene: -; j_gene: TRBJ1-2; v_gene: TRBV6-5; CDR3aa: CASSYSRSQGYGYTF; CDR3nt: TGTGCCAGCAGTTACTCGAGGTCCCAGGGATATGGCTACACCTTC
abundance: -; d_gene: -; j_gene: TRBJ2-3; v_gene: TRBV5-1; CDR3aa: CASSWGDRDTDTQYF; CDR3nt: TGCGCCAGCAGCTGGGGGGACAGAGACACAGATACGCAGTATTTT
abundance: -; d_gene: TRBD2; j_gene: TRBJ2-4; v_gene: TRBV7-8; CDR3aa: CASSLGLAPNIQYF; CDR3nt: TGTGCCAGCAGCTTAGGACTAGCACCGAACATTCAGTACTTC
abundance: -; d_gene: -; j_gene: TRBJ2-2; v_gene: TRBV12-5; CDR3aa: CASGPSGALQNTGELFF; CDR3nt: TGTGCTAGTGGTCCCTCGGGGGCCCTTCAGAACACCGGGGAGCTGTTTTTT
abundance: -; d_gene: TRBD1; j_gene: TRBJ2-7; v_gene: TRBV5-1; CDR3aa: CASSPSGQAHYEQYF; CDR3nt: TGCGCCAGCAGCCCCTCGGGACAGGCTCACTACGAGCAGTACTTC
abundance: -; d_gene: -; j_gene: TRBJ2-7; v_gene: TRBV11-3; CDR3aa: CASSFNSKVEQYF; CDR3nt: TGTGCCAGCAGCTTCAATTCAAAGGTGGAGCAGTACTTC
abundance: few; d_gene: TRBD1; j_gene: TRBJ1-1; v_gene: TRBV18; CDR3aa: CASSQDRGDTEAFF; CDR3nt: TGTGCCAGCTCTCAAGACAGGGGGGACACTGAAGCTTTCTTT
abundance: -; d_gene: -; j_gene: TRBJ1-1; v_gene: TRBV6-5; CDR3aa: CASGPGRTEAFF; CDR3nt: TGTGCCAGCGGACCAGGGAGGACTGAAGCTTTCTTT
abundance: -; d_gene: -; j_gene: TRBJ2-3; v_gene: TRBV4-2; CDR3aa: CASSQVRENTDTQYF; CDR3nt: TGTGCCAGCAGCCAAGTCAGAGAGAACACAGATACGCAGTATTTT